Below are 20 T cell receptor beta chains sequenced from a single sample in a study of blood T cells in healthy people across ages. A second about 7 to 12 cycle PCR used barcoded and J-beta primers. TCRdb reanalysed the 5' RACE reads using MiXCR and keeps one entry per CDR3 protein. Of approximately 780,000 distinct CDR3 sequences in the sample, roughly 25% were seen once. The data were also submitted as part of a second study, on T cells of mothers and their children.

Material: blood. These receptors were taken from a boy younger than 18 in good health.

The V and J genes are TRBV18 and TRBJ2-7; 14 nucleotides line up with TRBD2. The CDR3 covers 15 residues. Trimming took 3 bases from V and 7 from J; bases not matched to a gene: 5. Germline V lookup: CDR1 KGHSH, CDR2 LQKENI. As DNA, the CDR3 is TGTGCCAGCTCACCCGGACTAGCGGGGGGATCTGAGCAGTACTTC. Protein: CASSPGLAGGSEQYF.

The CDR3 coding sequence is TGTGCCACCAGTGGGTCGCAGGGAAAAAACTATGGCTACACCTTC. Amino acid sequence: CATSGSQGKNYGYTF. The genes are TRBV24-1 and TRBJ1-2, with D maybe TRBD1 (5 bases). The V and J ends lost 5 bases and 2 bases respectively, with 14 bases between them. Germline V gene sequence: CDR1 KGHDR, CDR2 SFDVKD. The CDR3 runs to 15 residues.

This clonotype has just a few counts. The chain combines TRBV29-1 with TRBJ2-1, with 16 bases that match TRBD2. The CDR3 length is 17 residues. The V gene end was trimmed by 4 bases and the J gene end by 1 base; junction bases not matched to a gene: 4. Germline V gene data show CDR1 as SQVTM and CDR2 as ANQGSEA. CDR3 loop: CSVGGTSGGVSYNEQFF. The CDR3 DNA follows: TGCAGCGTTGGAGGGACTAGCGGGGGGGTTTCCTACAATGAGCAGTTCTTC.

This clonotype was seen a handful of times. CDR3 protein: CASSYGTGVLSPLHF. CDR3 coding DNA: TGTGCCAGCAGTTATGGGACAGGGGTCCTTTCACCCCTCCACTTT. The rearrangement links TRBV6-5 to TRBJ1-6; 10 nucleotides agree with TRBD1. V lost 3 bases, J lost 9 bases, and 5 bases stayed unmatched. This CDR3 is built from 15 residues. Germline values: CDR1 MNHEY, CDR2 SVGAGI.

The DNA of the CDR3 is TGTGCCAGCAGCTTGGCGGGAGGGCGGGGCAATGAGCAGTTCTTC. Protein sequence: CASSLAGGRGNEQFF. The V gene is TRBV7-8, the J gene TRBJ2-5; 9 nucleotides align to TRBD2. The closer fit of TRBJ2-1 to the DNA end suggests the J call may be wrong. The CDR3 loop spans 15 amino acids. The germline gives CDR1 SGHVS, CDR2 FQNEAQ.

V is TRBV18 and J is TRBJ2-7, with D possibly TRBD1 on 5 matching bases. The CDR3 contains 12 residues. The V gene lost 5 bases and the J gene lost 6 bases, with 11 bases spanning the gap. The V gene's germline CDR1 is KGHSH and CDR2 LQKENI. CDR3: CASSTGPLEQYF. For the CDR3, the DNA is TGTGCCAGCTCAACAGGACCCCTCGAGCAGTACTTC.

The rearrangement joins TRBV20-1 to TRBJ2-1; 10 bases are a match to TRBD2. The CDR3 is 14 residues long. The J segment lost 4 bases and the V segment lost 4 bases, leaving 4 bases of the junction unmatched. Germline CDR1 and CDR2: DFQATT and SNEGSKA (reference sequence). CDR3 region: CSAKASGGYNEQFF. CDR3 nucleotide sequence: TGCAGTGCTAAAGCTAGCGGGGGTTACAATGAGCAGTTCTTC.

This clonotype was counted between two and nine times. The J gene is TRBJ1-6, the V gene TRBV5-1; 7 bases match TRBD1. With 0 bases clipped from V and 6 bases from J, the junction kept 3 bases outside the gene matches. Germline CDR1 and CDR2: SGHRS and YFSETQ. This CDR3 is built from 15 residues. The CDR3 loop is CASSLEGARNSPLHF. CDR3 sequence (DNA): TGCGCCAGCAGCTTGGAGGGGGCCCGTAATTCACCCCTCCACTTT.

The genes are TRBV20-1 and TRBJ2-7; the D is unclear. The germline V gene has CDR1 DFQATT and CDR2 SNEGSKA (reference sequence). This CDR3 contains 15 residues. The DNA of the CDR3 is TGCAGCATAGGAGCCCAACCAGGTCGCTCCTACGAGCAGTACTTC. Amino acid sequence: CSIGAQPGRSYEQYF.

The rearrangement uses TRBV10-3 and TRBJ1-2; 9 nucleotides align to TRBD1. J gave up 6 bases and V 11 bases, and 10 bases lay outside the gene matches. CDR1 is ENHRY and CDR2 is SYGVKD in the germline V gene. The CDR3 extends over 13 amino acids. Here the CDR3 DNA reads TGTGCCGCCGGCGGGACAGGGAGGGATGGCTACACCTTC. As protein: CAAGGTGRDGYTF.

The rearrangement uses TRBV7-9 and TRBJ2-5; maybe TRBD2 (5 bases). Between the trimmed V and J ends, which lost 7 bases and 2 bases, there was a span of 23 bases. Per the germline V gene, CDR1 is SEHNR and CDR2 is FQNEAQ (reference sequence). CDR3 length equals 17 residues. In DNA, the CDR3 is TGTGCCAGCACCTTCGTCCTTGCCGGGGTTGGACAAGAGACCCAGTACTTC. Translated: CASTFVLAGVGQETQYF.

This clonotype was seen more than once but under ten times. The chain combines TRBV3-1 with TRBJ2-4, with 11 nucleotides matching TRBD1. Looked up from germline, CDR1 is LGHDT and CDR2 is YNNKEL (reference sequence). The CDR3 totals 16 residues. V gave up 2 bases and J gave up 4 bases; unmatched junction bases: 4. This chain's CDR3 is CASSQRTGGPKNIQYF. CDR3 nucleotide sequence: TGTGCCAGCAGCCAACGGACAGGGGGCCCAAAAAACATTCAGTACTTC.

This clonotype appeared many times. V gene TRBV29-1 combines with J gene TRBJ2-5, with D possibly being TRBD1 (5 bases). Deletions cut 7 bases from V and 5 bases from J, with 14 bases between. The CDR3 is 12 amino acids. Germline CDR1 reads SQVTM; CDR2 reads ANQGSEA. The CDR3 sequence is CSAGQGRETQYF. The CDR3 DNA sequence: TGCAGCGCCGGCCAGGGCCGCGAGACCCAGTACTTC.

This clonotype has just a few counts. This chain links TRBV2 with TRBJ2-5, with TRBD2 as a possible D gene (6 bases). The CDR3 consists of 14 residues. Germline values: CDR1 SNHLY, CDR2 FYNNEI. The germline V and J ends were trimmed by 4 bases and 0 bases, with 9 bases remaining between them. The CDR3 protein is CASSGGTHQETQYF. In nucleotides, the CDR3 is TGTGCCAGCAGTGGCGGGACCCACCAAGAGACCCAGTACTTC. The full variable domain, with the rest looked up from reference TRBV2 and TRBJ2-5, is EPEVTQTPSHQVTQMGQEVILRCVPISNHLYFYWYRQILGQKVEFLVSFYNNEISEKSEIFDDQFSVERPDGSNFTLKIRSTKLEDSAMYFCASSGGTHQETQYFGPGTRLLVL.

This clonotype turned up a few times. CDR3 sequence reads: CASSGQATRWETQYF. The CDR3 coding sequence is TGTGCCAGCAGTGGGCAGGCCACGAGGTGGGAGACCCAGTACTTC. This chain connects TRBV2 to TRBJ2-5, with no clear D. V was cut by 4 bases and J by 5 bases, with 17 bases left in between. Looked up from germline, CDR1 is SNHLY and CDR2 is FYNNEI. This CDR3 contains 15 residues.

The chain combines TRBV6-6 with TRBJ2-5; a possible D gene is TRBD2 (7 bases). The DNA end is a closer match to TRBJ2-1, so the J assignment may be wrong. Germline V lookup: CDR1 MNHNY, CDR2 SVGAGI (reference sequence). The CDR3 sequence is 15 residues long. The CDR3 spells CASSGGGGTYNEQFF. For the CDR3, the DNA is TGTGCCAGCAGTGGTGGCGGGGGCACCTACAATGAGCAGTTCTTC.

This clonotype occurred a few times. The genes are TRBV20-1 and TRBJ2-4; TRBD1 matches 7 bases. This CDR3 spans 13 amino acids. The germline V gene encodes CDR1 DFQATT and CDR2 SNEGSKA (reference sequence). V lost 6 bases and J lost 3; bases outside the gene matches: 5. The CDR3 loop is CSAVDRDKNIQYF. DNA of the CDR3: TGCAGTGCAGTTGACAGGGACAAAAACATTCAGTACTTC.

CDR3 residues: CAISDTRELDEQYF. The CDR3 DNA reads TGTGCCATCAGTGATACCAGGGAGCTCGACGAGCAGTACTTC. The chain links TRBV10-3 to TRBJ2-7; D is possibly TRBD1 or TRBD2 (5 bases each). CDR3 size: 14 residues. Trimming removed 3 bases at V and 5 bases at J, with 14 bases between. Germline V gene lookup returns CDR1 ENHRY and CDR2 SYGVKD.

The chain employs TRBV12-3 or TRBV12-4 and TRBJ1-1; D unclear. The CDR3 covers 18 residues. Trimming cost V 8 bases and J 2 bases, with 27 bases left between them. In nucleotides, the CDR3 is TGTGCCAGCGCCATTTCCGGTGCCGGTCTCTCTGGAAACACTGAAGCTTTCTTT. Its translation: CASAISGAGLSGNTEAFF.

The chain is built from TRBV12-3 or TRBV12-4 and TRBJ2-3, with 11 bases aligning to TRBD1. This CDR3 is built from 15 residues. V lost 4 bases, J lost 4 bases, and 4 bases stayed unmatched. DNA for the CDR3: TGTGCCAGCAGTTATGGGACAGGGGGGGCAGATACGCAGTATTTT. Protein: CASSYGTGGADTQYF.